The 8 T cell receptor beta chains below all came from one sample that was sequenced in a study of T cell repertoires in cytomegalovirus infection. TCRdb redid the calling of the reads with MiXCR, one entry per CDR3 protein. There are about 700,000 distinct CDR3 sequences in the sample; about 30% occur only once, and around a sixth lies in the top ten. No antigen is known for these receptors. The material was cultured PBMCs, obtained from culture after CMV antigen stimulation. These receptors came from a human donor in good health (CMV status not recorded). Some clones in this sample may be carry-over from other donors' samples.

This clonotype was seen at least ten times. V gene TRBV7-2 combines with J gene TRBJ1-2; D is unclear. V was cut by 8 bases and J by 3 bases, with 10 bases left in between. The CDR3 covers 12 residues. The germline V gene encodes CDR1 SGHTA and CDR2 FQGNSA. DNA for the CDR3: TGTGCCAGCCGGAGGAGGTACTATGGCTACACCTTC. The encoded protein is CASRRRYYGYTF.

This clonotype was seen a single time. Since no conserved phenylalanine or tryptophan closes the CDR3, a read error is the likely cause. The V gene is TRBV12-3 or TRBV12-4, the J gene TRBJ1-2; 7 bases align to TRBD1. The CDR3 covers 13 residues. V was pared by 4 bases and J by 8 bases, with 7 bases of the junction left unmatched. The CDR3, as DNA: TGTGCCAGCAGTTACCGGGACAGCCGGGGCTACACCTTG. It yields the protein CASSYRDSRGYTL.

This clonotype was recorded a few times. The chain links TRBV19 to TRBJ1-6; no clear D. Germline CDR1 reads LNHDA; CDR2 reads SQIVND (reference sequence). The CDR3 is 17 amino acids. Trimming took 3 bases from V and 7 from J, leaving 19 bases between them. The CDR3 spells CASSIGKSRNGNSPLHF. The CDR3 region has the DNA TGTGCCAGTAGTATCGGGAAAAGCCGGAATGGGAATTCACCCCTCCACTTT.

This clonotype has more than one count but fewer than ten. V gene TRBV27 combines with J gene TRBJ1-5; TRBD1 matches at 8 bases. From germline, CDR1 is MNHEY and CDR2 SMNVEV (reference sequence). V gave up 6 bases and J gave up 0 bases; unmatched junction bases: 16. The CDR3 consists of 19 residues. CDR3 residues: CASSPPKGSDRASNQPQHF. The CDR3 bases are TGTGCCAGCAGCCCCCCCAAGGGATCGGACAGGGCTAGCAATCAGCCCCAGCATTTT.

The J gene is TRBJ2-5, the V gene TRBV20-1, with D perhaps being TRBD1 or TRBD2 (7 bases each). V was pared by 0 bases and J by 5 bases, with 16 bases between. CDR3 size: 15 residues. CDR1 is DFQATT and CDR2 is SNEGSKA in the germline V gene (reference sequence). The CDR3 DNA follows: TGCAGTGCTAGAGATTCAGGGGGGGCCGGGGAGACCCAGTACTTC. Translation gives CSARDSGGAGETQYF.

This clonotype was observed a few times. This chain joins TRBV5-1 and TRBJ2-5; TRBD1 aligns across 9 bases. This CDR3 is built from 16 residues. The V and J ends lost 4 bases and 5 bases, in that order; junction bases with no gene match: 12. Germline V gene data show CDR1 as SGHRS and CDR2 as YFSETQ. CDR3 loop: CASSKTGTGFGETQYF. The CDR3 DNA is TGCGCCAGCAGCAAGACCGGGACAGGGTTTGGGGAGACCCAGTACTTC.

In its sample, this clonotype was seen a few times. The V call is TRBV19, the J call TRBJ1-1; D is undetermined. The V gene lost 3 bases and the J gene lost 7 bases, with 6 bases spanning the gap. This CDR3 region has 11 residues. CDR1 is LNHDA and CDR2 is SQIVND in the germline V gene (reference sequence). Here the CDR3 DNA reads TGTGCCAGTAGTATTTCGGATGAAGCTTTCTTT. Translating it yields CASSISDEAFF.

The CDR3 here is CASSPDLRVRLVVSSYEQYF. CDR3 DNA: TGCGCCAGCAGCCCGGACCTGAGAGTCCGACTAGTCGTCAGCTCCTACGAGCAGTACTTC. J is TRBJ2-7 and V is TRBV5-1, with D possibly being TRBD2 (6 bases). V lost 4 bases to trimming and J lost 0 bases, with 29 bases between them. The CDR3 spans 20 residues. Germline V gene sequence: CDR1 SGHRS, CDR2 YFSETQ.